The 10 T cell receptor beta chains below come from one sample, sequenced in a study of shared clonotypes between healthy human individuals. Data came from immunoSEQ multiplex PCR; TCRdb stores just in-frame clones and leaves some out. The sample carries under 750,000 clones, 55% to 80% recorded once. Sequencing input: memory CD4+ T cells sorted from blood. Subset denoted: CD45RA-negative fraction. The source of these receptors is a young woman in good health.

This clone was recorded many times. This chain links TRBV10-1 with TRBJ1-2; D unresolved. This CDR3 has 13 amino acids. The V gene's germline CDR1 is WNHNN and CDR2 SYGVQD (reference sequence). V was clipped by 2 bases and J by 8 bases, with 12 bases between them. The DNA of the CDR3 is TGCGCCAGCAGTGAGAGGCTTAAAAGAGGCTACACCTTC. Translating gives CASSERLKRGYTF.

This rearrangement joins TRBV6-5 to TRBJ2-1, with no clear D. The length of the CDR3 is 15 residues. The germline V gene has CDR1 MNHEY and CDR2 SVGAGI. The V and J ends lost 5 bases and 6 bases respectively, with 17 bases between them. The CDR3 region is CASSTDGRPGNEQFF. The CDR3 DNA is TGTGCCAGCAGTACGGACGGACGGCCGGGCAATGAGCAGTTCTTC.

The V call is TRBV28, the J call TRBJ1-5; D unresolved. Germline loops: CDR1 MDHEN, CDR2 SYDVKM. V lost 1 base to trimming and J lost 2 bases, with 12 bases between them. This CDR3 is built from 16 residues. The CDR3 protein is CASSLYKHRGNQPQHF. CDR3 DNA sequence: TGTGCCAGCAGTTTATACAAGCACCGGGGCAATCAGCCCCAGCATTTT.

This clone was observed a handful of times. The genes are TRBV5-1 and TRBJ2-1, with 11 bases lining up with TRBD1. This CDR3 spans 17 amino acids. Germline V gives CDR1 SGHRS, CDR2 YFSETQ. V was pared by 0 bases and J by 8 bases, with 10 bases of the junction left unmatched. CDR3 coding DNA: TGCGCCAGCAGCTTGGCCGCTCGGACAGGGGGCAGGTATGAGCAGTTCTTC. Translation: CASSLAARTGGRYEQFF.

The V gene is TRBV29-1, the J gene TRBJ2-3; no clear D. The CDR3 length is 14 residues. V lost 6 bases, J lost 2 bases, and 15 bases lay in between. The germline V gene encodes CDR1 SQVTM and CDR2 ANQGSEA. The CDR3 here is CSVGSTTITDTQYF. The DNA for the CDR3 is TGCAGCGTCGGATCCACTACGATCACAGATACGCAGTATTTT.

The chain employs TRBV6-1 and TRBJ2-7; TRBD1 matches at 8 bases. This CDR3 has 12 amino acids. The J segment lost 7 bases and the V segment lost 7 bases, leaving 6 bases of the junction unmatched. Germline V CDR1 and CDR2: MNHNS, SASEGT. Here the CDR3 reads CASTRQGWEQYF. The CDR3, as DNA: TGTGCCAGCACTCGACAGGGGTGGGAGCAGTACTTC.

This clone has more than one count but fewer than ten. Other DNA variants within this sample encode the same CDR3. The chain links TRBV30 to TRBJ1-2; D is possibly TRBD1 (5 bases). Germline lookup yields CDR1 GTSNPN and CDR2 SVGIG (reference sequence). V gave up 3 bases and J gave up 2 bases, with 10 bases separating them. There are 13 residues in the CDR3. The CDR3 spells CAWRRGRNYGYTF. The CDR3 DNA follows: TGTGCCTGGAGAAGGGGACGGAACTATGGCTACACCTTC.

The sample holds one count of this clone. This chain uses TRBV13 with TRBJ1-4, with TRBD1 matching over 9 bases. V gave up 6 bases and J gave up 3 bases; unmatched junction bases: 5. The CDR3 runs to 15 residues. Germline V lookup: CDR1 PRHDT, CDR2 FYEKMQ (reference sequence). CDR3 sequence reads: CASRNRQGANEKLFF. Written as DNA, the CDR3 is TGTGCCAGCAGGAACCGACAGGGGGCTAATGAAAAACTGTTTTTT. Based on the CDR3 plus reference TRBV13 and TRBJ1-4, the full variable domain is AAGVIQSPRHLIKEKRETATLKCYPIPRHDTVYWYQQGPGQDPQFLISFYEKMQSDKGSIPDRFSAQQFSDYHSELNMSSLELGDSALYFCASRNRQGANEKLFFGSGTQLSVL.

Worth noting for this clone: Within the sample, other DNA sequences also encode this same CDR3. The J gene is TRBJ2-3, the V gene TRBV4-2; D possibly corresponds to TRBD2 (6 bases). Trimming pared 0 bases from V and 1 base from J, leaving 11 bases between. Germline loops: CDR1 LGHNA, CDR2 YNFKEQ. This CDR3 is built from 16 residues. The CDR3 here is CASSQDLASGTDTQYF. As DNA, the CDR3 is TGTGCCAGCAGCCAAGATTTGGCTAGCGGCACAGATACGCAGTATTTT.

V usage is TRBV5-5 and J usage is TRBJ1-1; possibly TRBD1 for D (5 bases). With 6 bases removed from V and 0 bases from J, the gap between germline ends came to 12 bases. Germline V gene sequence: CDR1 SGHKS, CDR2 YYEKEE (reference sequence). The CDR3 covers 14 residues. CDR3 DNA: TGTGCCAGCATAGGTGGGGGTATGAACACTGAAGCTTTCTTT. This gives the protein CASIGGGMNTEAFF.